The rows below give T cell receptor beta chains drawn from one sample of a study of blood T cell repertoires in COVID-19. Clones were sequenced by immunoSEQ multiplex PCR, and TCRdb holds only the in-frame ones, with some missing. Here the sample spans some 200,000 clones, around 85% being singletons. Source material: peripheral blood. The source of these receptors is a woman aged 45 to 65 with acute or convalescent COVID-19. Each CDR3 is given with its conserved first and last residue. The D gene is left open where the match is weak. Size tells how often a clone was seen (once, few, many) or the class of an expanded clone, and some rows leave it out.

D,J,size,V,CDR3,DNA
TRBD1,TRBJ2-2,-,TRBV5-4,CASSWATGERELFF,TGTGCCAGCAGCTGGGCGACAGGGGAAAGGGAGCTGTTTTTT
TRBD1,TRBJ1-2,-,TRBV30,CAWSVDRGQGNGYTF,TGTGCCTGGAGTGTGGACAGGGGCCAGGGAAATGGCTACACCTTC
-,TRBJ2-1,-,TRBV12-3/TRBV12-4,CASSLRGNEQFF,TGTGCCAGCAGTTTAAGGGGGAATGAGCAGTTCTTC
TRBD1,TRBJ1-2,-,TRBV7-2,CASSFLGGTGDGYTF,TGTGCCAGCAGCTTCCTAGGAGGGACAGGTGATGGCTACACCTTC
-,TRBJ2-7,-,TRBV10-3,CAISEPGLSEQYF,TGTGCCATCAGTGAGCCAGGACTGAGCGAGCAGTACTTC
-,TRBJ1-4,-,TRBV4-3,CASSQEYSTDATNEKLFF,TGCGCCAGCAGCCAAGAATATTCGACAGATGCAACTAATGAAAAACTGTTTTTT
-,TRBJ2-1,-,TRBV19,CASSFGGLNNEQFF,TGTGCCAGTAGTTTCGGGGGATTAAACAATGAGCAGTTCTTC
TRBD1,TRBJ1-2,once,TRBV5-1,CASSLEGTGAYGYTF,TGCGCCAGCAGCTTGGAGGGGACAGGGGCCTATGGCTACACCTTC
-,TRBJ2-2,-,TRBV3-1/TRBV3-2,CASSQSTYGELFF,TGTGCCAGCAGCCAAAGTACCTACGGGGAGCTGTTTTTT
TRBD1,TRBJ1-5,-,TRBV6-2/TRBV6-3,CASSYQGQGQPQHF,TGTGCCAGCAGTTACCAGGGACAGGGCCAGCCCCAGCATTTT
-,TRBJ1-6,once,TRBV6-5,CASSTRTEVNSPLHF,TGTGCCAGCAGTACCCGGACAGAAGTGAATTCACCCCTCCACTTT
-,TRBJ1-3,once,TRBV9,CASGFGVAGSGNTIYF,TGTGCCAGCGGGTTTGGAGTAGCTGGGTCAGGAAACACCATATATTTT
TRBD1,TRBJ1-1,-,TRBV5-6,CASSLLTGRLNTEAFF,TGTGCCAGCAGCTTGCTGACAGGGAGATTGAACACTGAAGCTTTCTTT
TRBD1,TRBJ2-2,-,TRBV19,CASSPNAGGHGELFF,TGTGCCAGTAGCCCCAACGCAGGGGGTCACGGGGAGCTGTTTTTT
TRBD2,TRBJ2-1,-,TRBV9,CASSAWGGGGNEQFF,TGTGCCAGCAGCGCGTGGGGGGGAGGAGGCAATGAGCAGTTCTTC
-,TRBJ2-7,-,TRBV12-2,CASRLALRRGQGLVEQYF,TGTGCAAGTCGCTTAGCCCTTCGACGAGGACAGGGGTTAGTCGAGCAGTACTTC
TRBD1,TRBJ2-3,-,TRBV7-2,CASSLSRGRTDTQYF,TGTGCCAGCAGCTTAAGCAGGGGGCGAACAGATACGCAGTATTTT
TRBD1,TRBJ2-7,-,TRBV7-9,CASNPTGGRDEQYF,TGTGCCAGCAACCCGACAGGGGGTCGGGACGAGCAGTACTTC
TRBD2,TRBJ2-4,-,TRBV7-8,CASSLVGGGANIQYF,TGTGCCAGCAGCTTAGTGGGCGGGGGGGCAAACATTCAGTACTTC
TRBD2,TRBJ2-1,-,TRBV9,CASSDQRGGRNEQFF,TGTGCCAGCAGCGACCAGCGGGGGGGCCGGAATGAGCAGTTCTTC
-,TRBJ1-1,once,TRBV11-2,CASSPGLGGTEAFF,TGTGCCAGCAGCCCGGGCCTGGGGGGCACTGAAGCTTTCTTT
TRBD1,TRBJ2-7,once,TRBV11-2,CASSPQTGTYEQYF,TGTGCCAGCAGCCCTCAGACAGGGACCTACGAGCAGTACTTC
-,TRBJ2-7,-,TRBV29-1,CSVRTRPYEQYF,TGCAGCGTTAGGACTCGCCCCTACGAGCAGTACTTC
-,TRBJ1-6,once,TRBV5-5,CASSQQGPNSPLHF,TGTGCCAGCAGTCAACAGGGCCCTAATTCACCCCTCCACTTT
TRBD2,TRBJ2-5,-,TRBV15,CATSRDPGRAPETQYF,TGTGCCACCAGCAGAGATCCCGGGAGGGCCCCAGAGACCCAGTACTTC
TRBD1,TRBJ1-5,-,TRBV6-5,CASSRDRNQPQHF,TGTGCCAGCAGTCGGGACAGAAATCAGCCCCAGCATTTT
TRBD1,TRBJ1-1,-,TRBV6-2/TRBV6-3,CASSYRGQGITEAFF,TGTGCCAGCAGTTACCGGGGACAGGGGATAACTGAAGCTTTCTTT
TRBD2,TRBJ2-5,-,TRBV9,CASSPRTSGGRDQYF,TGTGCCAGCAGCCCCCGGACTAGCGGGGGCCGGGACCAGTACTTC
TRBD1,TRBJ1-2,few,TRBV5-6,CASSLVWDSGGYTF,TGTGCCAGCAGCTTGGTTTGGGACAGTGGTGGCTACACCTTC
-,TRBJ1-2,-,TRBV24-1,CATSDRTVDGYTF,TGTGCCACCAGTGACAGGACAGTGGATGGCTACACCTTC
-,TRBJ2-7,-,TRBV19,CATQTGLGPYEQYF,TGTGCCACTCAAACAGGGTTAGGCCCCTACGAGCAGTACTTC
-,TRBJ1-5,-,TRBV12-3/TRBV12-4,CASTLDTNQPQHF,TGTGCCAGCACCTTGGACACAAATCAGCCCCAGCATTTT
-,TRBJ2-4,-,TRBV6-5,CASSYSIAAEPNIQYF,TGTGCCAGCAGTTACTCGATAGCAGCAGAACCAAACATTCAGTACTTC
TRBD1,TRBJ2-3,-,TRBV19,CASRDRGQAMQTQYF,TGTGCCAGTAGGGACAGGGGGCAGGCGATGCAGACGCAGTATTTT
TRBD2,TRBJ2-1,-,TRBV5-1,CASSWGDSGRWQFF,TGCGCCAGCAGCTGGGGGGATAGCGGGAGATGGCAGTTCTTC
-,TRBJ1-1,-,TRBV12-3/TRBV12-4,CASILRVDTEAFF,TGTGCCAGCATCCTGAGGGTAGACACTGAAGCTTTCTTT
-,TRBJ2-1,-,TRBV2,CASRPGLSHNEQFF,TGTGCCAGCAGGCCGGGTCTATCCCACAATGAGCAGTTCTTC
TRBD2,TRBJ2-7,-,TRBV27,CATAREATREQYF,TGTGCCACTGCCCGGGAGGCCACGCGGGAGCAGTACTTC
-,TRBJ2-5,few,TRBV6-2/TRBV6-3,CASSYTTGREWQETQYF,TGTGCCAGCAGTTACACGACCGGCAGGGAATGGCAAGAGACCCAGTACTTC
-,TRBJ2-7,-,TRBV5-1,CASSRSDVGYEQYF,TGCGCCAGCAGCAGGAGTGACGTTGGGTACGAGCAGTACTTC
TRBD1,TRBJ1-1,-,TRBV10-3,CAISTGDTEAFF,TGTGCCATCAGTACAGGGGACACTGAAGCTTTCTTT
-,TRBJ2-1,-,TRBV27,CASSFRGSYNEQFF,TGTGCCAGCAGTTTCAGGGGTTCCTACAATGAGCAGTTCTTC
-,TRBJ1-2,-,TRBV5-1,CASSLEIGGRYGYTF,TGCGCCAGCAGCTTGGAAATCGGAGGCCGCTATGGCTACACCTTC
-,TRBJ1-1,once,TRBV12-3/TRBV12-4,CASSSWDFSGAFF,TGTGCCAGCAGTTCATGGGACTTTTCCGGGGCTTTCTTT
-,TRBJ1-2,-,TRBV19,CATRTVVYGYTF,TGTGCCACCCGGACTGTAGTCTATGGCTACACCTTC
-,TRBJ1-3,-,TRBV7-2,CASSLVRQPGNTIYF,TGTGCCAGCAGCTTAGTGAGGCAGCCTGGAAACACCATATATTTT
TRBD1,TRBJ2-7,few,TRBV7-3,CASSLSGQGSEQYF,TGTGCCAGCAGCTTAAGCGGACAGGGATCCGAGCAGTACTTC
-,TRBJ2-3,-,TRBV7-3,CASSHPIEGEFTDTQYF,TGTGCCAGCAGCCACCCGATAGAGGGGGAGTTCACAGATACGCAGTATTTT
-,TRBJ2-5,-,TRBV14,CASSQDTLWDTLRTQYF,TGTGCCAGCAGCCAAGATACCTTATGGGACACACTTCGGACCCAGTACTTC
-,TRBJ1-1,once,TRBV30,CAWISTEAFF,TGTGCCTGGATATCCACTGAAGCTTTCTTT
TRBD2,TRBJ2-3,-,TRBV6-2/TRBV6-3,CASSSGTSGIPPLDTQYF,TGTGCCAGCAGTTCCGGGACTAGCGGGATCCCCCCCCTAGATACGCAGTATTTT
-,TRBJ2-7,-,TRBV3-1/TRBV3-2,CAGTGAPLYEQYF,TGTGCCGGAACGGGAGCCCCCCTCTACGAGCAGTACTTC
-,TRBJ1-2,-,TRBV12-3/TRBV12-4,CASSSSAFGYTF,TGTGCCAGCAGTTCATCAGCGTTTGGCTACACCTTC
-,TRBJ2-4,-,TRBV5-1,CASSFDREYIQYF,TGCGCCAGCAGCTTTGACCGGGAGTACATTCAGTACTTC